These T cell receptor beta chains were read from a single sample in a study of T cells after yellow fever vaccination. TCRdb reanalysed the 5' RACE reads using MiXCR and keeps one entry per CDR3 protein. The sample lists some 250,000 distinct CDR3 sequences, 6.5% to 8.5% occurring once. The material was CD4+ T cells sorted from PBMCs, obtained 15 days after the yellow fever booster vaccination. The receptors stem from a man aged 30 to 45 who received the YFV17D yellow fever vaccine. The CDR3 runs from the conserved cysteine through the conserved F or W. A D gene is named only where the DNA matches it firmly. A row's size may be missing; if present it is once, few, many or a size class.

j_gene | abundance | v_gene | d_gene | CDR3nt | CDR3aa
TRBJ1-4 | many | TRBV30 | - | TGTGCCTGGAGCAATATCCTTTGGGAAAAACTGTTTTTT | CAWSNILWEKLFF
TRBJ2-1 | many | TRBV7-2 | TRBD1 | TGTGCCAGCAGCCCTCTACCCGGGACAGGGGGCCATGAGCAGTTCTTC | CASSPLPGTGGHEQFF
TRBJ2-5 | few | TRBV4-3 | - | TGCGCCAGCAGCCAAAAGGGCGGAACAGAGACCCAGTACTTC | CASSQKGGTETQYF
TRBJ2-2 | many | TRBV7-9 | - | TGTGCCAGCAGCTTGTCCTGGACCTCAGGGGCCGGGGAGCTGTTTTTT | CASSLSWTSGAGELFF
TRBJ2-3 | many | TRBV28 | - | TGTGCCAGCAGCCGGGGGACGCGTCATCCTAGCACAGATACGCAGTATTTT | CASSRGTRHPSTDTQYF
TRBJ2-5 | - | TRBV7-2 | TRBD1 | TGTGCCAGCAGCCACAGGGGGGAGGAGACCCAGTACTTC | CASSHRGEETQYF
TRBJ2-1 | - | TRBV10-1 | - | TGCGCCAGCAGTGGGATCCACAATGAGCAGTTCTTC | CASSGIHNEQFF
TRBJ2-5 | - | TRBV3-1 | - | TGTGCCAGCAGCCGGCACCAGGAGACCCAGTACTTC | CASSRHQETQYF
TRBJ2-7 | few | TRBV20-1 | TRBD2 | TGCAGTGCTAGAGGCGGGACTAGCGGCTCCTACGAGCAGTACTTC | CSARGGTSGSYEQYF
TRBJ2-3 | few | TRBV30 | TRBD2 | TGTGCCTGGAGTGAAAGCGGGAGAGGCACAGATACGCAGTATTTT | CAWSESGRGTDTQYF
TRBJ2-3 | - | TRBV20-1 | TRBD2 | TGCAGTGCTAGAGTGAGAGGAGGCGGGGGAGATACGCAGTATTTT | CSARVRGGGGDTQYF
TRBJ2-1 | many | TRBV3-1 | - | TGTGCCAGCAGCCAAGTCGGGGGCGTCGGGGACAATGAGCAGTTCTTC | CASSQVGGVGDNEQFF
TRBJ2-7 | many | TRBV11-2 | - | TGTGCCAGCAGCTGGGCAGGGGCATACGAGCAGTACTTC | CASSWAGAYEQYF
TRBJ2-5 | few | TRBV20-1 | - | TGCAGTGCTAGTGGTCGGTCTCCCCTACAAGAGACCCAGTACTTC | CSASGRSPLQETQYF
TRBJ2-7 | medium-sized | TRBV29-1 | TRBD2 | TGCAGCGTGTGGGAGGGTCGGGACGCCTCCTACGAGCAGTACTTC | CSVWEGRDASYEQYF
TRBJ2-2 | few | TRBV10-2 | - | TGCGCCAGCAGGTTCACGAACACCGGGGAGCTGTTTTTT | CASRFTNTGELFF
TRBJ2-2 | - | TRBV12-3/TRBV12-4 | - | TGTGCCAGCAGTTTAAAGCCCCAGGGGAAGCGGGGGGAGCTGTTTTTT | CASSLKPQGKRGELFF
TRBJ2-7 | - | TRBV19 | - | TGTGCCAGTAGTATCCGGGACGGGGGTCTCGAGCAGTACTTC | CASSIRDGGLEQYF
TRBJ2-2 | few | TRBV18 | TRBD2 | TGTGCCAGCTCACCACCGGAGGCGGGAGCGGTTTCCGGGGAGCTGTTTTTT | CASSPPEAGAVSGELFF
TRBJ2-3 | many | TRBV7-2 | TRBD1 | TGTGCCAGCAGCGTCCAGGGGGGCACAGATACGCAGTATTTT | CASSVQGGTDTQYF
TRBJ1-2 | - | TRBV28 | - | TGTGCCAGCAGTCCTCCGCGTCCAGTCTATGGCTACACCTTC | CASSPPRPVYGYTF
TRBJ2-3 | many | TRBV29-1 | - | TGCAGCGTTGAAGGGGGAACAACCACAGATACGCAGTATTTT | CSVEGGTTTDTQYF
TRBJ1-2 | few | TRBV6-2/TRBV6-3 | - | TGTGCCAGCAGTTCGACGGGTAATGGCTACACCTTC | CASSSTGNGYTF
TRBJ2-7 | many | TRBV10-3 | TRBD2 | TGTGCCATCAGTGATCTGACGGGGGGGGCGTCCTACGAGCAGTACTTC | CAISDLTGGASYEQYF
TRBJ1-1 | - | TRBV20-1 | - | TGCAGTGCTAGAGTACCCCTACAGGGTGAAGCTTTCTTT | CSARVPLQGEAFF
TRBJ2-1 | - | TRBV20-1 | - | TGCAGTGCCCCGTGGGACGCTTACAATGAGCAGTTCTTC | CSAPWDAYNEQFF
TRBJ2-5 | few | TRBV5-1 | - | TGCGCCAGCGGGCAGCTACAAGAGACCCAGTACTTC | CASGQLQETQYF
TRBJ2-1 | many | TRBV19 | - | TGTGCCAGTAGTTCGCGACAGGACAATGAGCAGTTCTTC | CASSSRQDNEQFF
TRBJ2-3 | few | TRBV29-1 | TRBD2 | TGCAGCGAAATGGGGGCGGGAGGGATCACAGATACGCAGTATTTT | CSEMGAGGITDTQYF
TRBJ1-5 | few | TRBV30 | - | TGTGCCTGGAGTCGAGGCTTGGGGCCCCAGCATTTT | CAWSRGLGPQHF
TRBJ2-1 | - | TRBV7-2 | - | TGTGCCAGCAGCTCTACTCTAGCAGGCTATGAGCAGTTCTTC | CASSSTLAGYEQFF
TRBJ2-1 | few | TRBV20-1 | - | TGCTGTGCTAGAGATCCGACAGGCCCGTATGCAACTTACAATGAGCAGTTCTTC | CCARDPTGPYATYNEQFF
TRBJ2-7 | few | TRBV11-2 | TRBD2 | TGTGCCAGCAGCGCCTACCGGGGACTAGCGGGAGGGACTACCTACGAGCAGTACTTC | CASSAYRGLAGGTTYEQYF
TRBJ2-7 | few | TRBV5-1 | - | TGCGCCAGCAGCTATTCACAGGGCCTGAACGAGCAGTACTTC | CASSYSQGLNEQYF
TRBJ2-2 | - | TRBV5-1 | - | TGCGCCAGCAGTCCGAGGCCGGGGAATGTTGATAAGCCCGGGGAGCTGTTTTTT | CASSPRPGNVDKPGELFF
TRBJ2-1 | many | TRBV12-3/TRBV12-4 | - | TGTGCCAGCAGTAGCAACAATGAGCAGTTCTTC | CASSSNNEQFF
TRBJ2-5 | many | TRBV27 | - | TGTGCCAGCGCTTCCGGTCGGGAGACCCAGTACTTC | CASASGRETQYF
TRBJ2-5 | many | TRBV4-2 | - | TGTGCCAGCAGCCAAGAGGCCAGCAGCCGGGAGACCCAGTACTTC | CASSQEASSRETQYF
TRBJ1-2 | - | TRBV4-3 | - | TGCGCCAGCAGCCGAGGCGGGCAGGGGTCCTATGGCTACACCTTC | CASSRGGQGSYGYTF
TRBJ2-1 | few | TRBV19 | TRBD2 | TGTGCCAGCACAACCGGGACTAGCGGGTCCAATGAGCAGTTCTTC | CASTTGTSGSNEQFF
TRBJ2-1 | many | TRBV7-3 | TRBD2 | TGTGCCAGCAGCTTAAGTACTAGCGGGACTGAGCAGTTCTTC | CASSLSTSGTEQFF
TRBJ2-7 | many | TRBV5-1 | TRBD2 | TGCGCCAGCAGCCTTAGCGGGAGTCAAGACGAGCAGTACTTC | CASSLSGSQDEQYF
TRBJ2-1 | - | TRBV20-1 | - | TGCAGTGCTCCCGCCCCCGGAGGGACAGCTTACAATGAGCAGTTTTTC | CSAPAPGGTAYNEQFF
TRBJ1-4 | many | TRBV10-3 | - | TGTGCCATCAGTGAAGCGGGACCGCCGGATGAAAAACTGTTTTTT | CAISEAGPPDEKLFF
TRBJ2-7 | many | TRBV6-6 | - | TGTGCCAGCAGTCCCCCCTGGTACGAGCAGTACTTC | CASSPPWYEQYF
TRBJ2-7 | many | TRBV5-5 | - | TGTGCCAGCAACCCAGGGGGGTTTAGTACCTACGAGCAGTACTTC | CASNPGGFSTYEQYF